The 8 T cell receptor beta chains given below trace back to one sample, sequenced in a study of a mutant IDH1 vaccine in newly diagnosed glioma (TCRdb year 2021). According to the study, the label for this sample's time point signals: baseline, week 1 (first vaccination visit). Reading the label with the study, this specimen's treatment or condition is: pre-vaccination baseline after standard-of-care therapy. The library was made by the immunoSEQ multiplex PCR assay. Not all clones reach the TCRdb copy of this immuneACCESS table, which keeps in-frame sequences only. Checked studies attribute under half of the gap to unresolved V genes and leave the rest unexplained. This sample has about 98,000 clones in its table, and 70% to 90% of those were observed once. The biggest ten clones account for approximately 0.6% of the sample. The source was PBMCs, collected from a glioma patient treated with radiotherapy, temozolomide or both. The receptors here all came from a woman between 45 and 60 years old with glioma.

V gene TRBV2 combines with J gene TRBJ2-3; D is possibly TRBD1 (6 bases). The ends were cut back, 9 bases at V and 2 bases at J, with 18 bases in the middle. This CDR3 has 15 amino acids. Germline CDR1 is SNHLY and CDR2 is FYNNEI. In DNA, the CDR3 is TGTGCCAGGAATACAGGGAACACCTACACAGATACGCAGTATTTT. As protein: CARNTGNTYTDTQYF.

This clone was found once. The chain recombines TRBV5-1 with TRBJ2-1; D is undetermined. CDR3 length: 15 amino acids. Germline assignment: CDR1 SGHRS and CDR2 YFSETQ. Trimming took 4 bases from V and 1 from J, leaving 12 bases between them. The CDR3 loop is CASSPGLGSYNEQFF. The CDR3 coding sequence is TGCGCCAGCAGCCCGGGTTTGGGTTCCTACAATGAGCAGTTCTTC.

This chain joins TRBV6-1 and TRBJ1-3, with D unclear. Germline V gene sequence: CDR1 MNHNS, CDR2 SASEGT. V lost 1 base, J lost 2 bases, and 6 bases lay in between. CDR3 size: 14 residues. The CDR3 protein is CASSEERAGNTIYF. CDR3 in DNA: TGTGCCAGCAGTGAAGAGCGAGCTGGAAACACCATATATTTT.

The V gene is TRBV5-6, the J gene TRBJ2-1; D is unclear. The CDR3 sequence is 14 residues long. The V and J ends lost 0 bases and 5 bases respectively, with 9 bases between them. Germline lookup yields CDR1 SGHDT and CDR2 YYEEEE. CDR3 sequence reads: CASSLVGSNNEQFF. CDR3 sequence (DNA): TGTGCCAGCAGCTTGGTTGGATCTAACAATGAGCAGTTCTTC.

V gene TRBV4-1 combines with J gene TRBJ2-7, with 7 bases identical to TRBD1. The length of the CDR3 is 14 residues. Trimming took 4 bases from V and 4 from J; bases not matched to a gene: 7. Germline CDR1 is MGHRA and CDR2 is YSYEKL. This CDR3 is CASSPRDSQYEQYF. Written as DNA, the CDR3 is TGCGCCAGCAGCCCCAGGGACAGCCAGTACGAGCAGTACTTC.

The V gene is TRBV11-2, the J gene TRBJ2-7, with 8 bases fitting TRBD1. The CDR3 spans 14 residues. Looked up from germline, CDR1 is SGHAT and CDR2 is FQNNGV. Germline trimming cut 3 bases from V and 0 bases from J; bases unmatched to any gene: 1. The DNA of the CDR3 is TGTGCCAGCAGCTTGGACAGGGTCTCCTACGAGCAGTACTTC. The encoded protein is CASSLDRVSYEQYF.

CDR3 coding DNA: TGTGCCAGCAGCGTAAGTCCTCAAGAGACCCAGTACTTC. This sequence encodes CASSVSPQETQYF. The chain combines TRBV9 with TRBJ2-5; D unresolved. The germline V and J ends were trimmed by 1 base and 2 bases, with 6 bases remaining between them. CDR3 length: 13 amino acids. CDR1 and CDR2 from the germline V gene are SGDLS and YYNGEE. The full variable domain, in which reference TRBV9 and TRBJ2-5 provide the parts outside the CDR3, is DSGVTQTPKHLITATGQRVTLRCSPRSGDLSVYWYQQSLDQGLQFLIQYYNGEERAKGNILERFSAQQFPDLHSELNLSSLELGDSALYFCASSVSPQETQYFGPGTRLLVL.

CDR3 sequence reads: CASSHQIRVTDTQYF. DNA of the CDR3: TGTGCCAGCAGCCACCAGATCAGGGTTACAGATACGCAGTATTTT. The rearrangement uses TRBV11-2 and TRBJ2-3; possibly TRBD1 for D (5 bases). The CDR3 runs 15 residues. In germline, CDR1 is SGHAT, CDR2 FQNNGV. The V end lost 5 bases, the J end lost 3 bases, and 15 bases lay between the germline ends.